These T cell receptor beta chains were read from a single sample in a study of cytomegalovirus exposure and HLA in healthy donors. Generated by immunoSEQ multiplex PCR, the TCRdb table keeps only in-frame clones and is missing some. The sample includes about 200,000 clones, more than 75% of them seen just once. Sequences were obtained from PBMCs. All receptors come from a woman in her thirties or forties in good health and CMV-seronegative. CDR3s include the opening cysteine and the closing phenylalanine or tryptophan. The order of the fields is J gene, V gene, clone size, D gene, CDR3 protein, CDR3 DNA. A D gene is named only where the DNA matches it firmly. Clone sizes are given selectively: once, few, many, or a class where the clone is expanded.

J: TRBJ2-7; V: TRBV19; size: -; D: TRBD2; CDR3: CASSPSGNPSYEQYF; DNA: TGTGCCAGTAGTCCAAGCGGGAACCCTTCCTACGAGCAGTACTTC
J: TRBJ2-3; V: TRBV9; size: -; D: TRBD2; CDR3: CASSAGTSGPDTQYF; DNA: TGTGCCAGCAGCGCCGGGACTAGCGGTCCAGATACGCAGTATTTT
J: TRBJ2-5; V: TRBV11-2; size: -; D: TRBD2; CDR3: CASSVGLEAQETQYF; DNA: TGTGCCAGCAGCGTGGGACTAGAGGCGCAGGAGACCCAGTACTTC
J: TRBJ2-6; V: TRBV30; size: -; D: TRBD2; CDR3: CAWRKGLAGAGANVLTF; DNA: TGTGCCTGGAGAAAAGGACTAGCGGGAGCTGGGGCCAACGTCCTGACTTTC
J: TRBJ2-1; V: TRBV5-8; size: -; D: -; CDR3: CASSRAGLLYNEQFF; DNA: TGTGCCAGCAGCAGAGCGGGTCTCCTTTACAATGAGCAGTTCTTC
J: TRBJ2-2; V: TRBV5-1; size: -; D: -; CDR3: CASSSFRNPDTGELFF; DNA: TGCGCCAGCAGCTCCTTCAGGAATCCCGACACCGGGGAGCTGTTTTTT
J: TRBJ2-3; V: TRBV29-1; size: -; D: TRBD2; CDR3: CSVPTTSGITDTQYF; DNA: TGCAGCGTCCCAACGACTAGCGGGATCACAGATACGCAGTATTTT
J: TRBJ2-1; V: TRBV27; size: -; D: TRBD2; CDR3: CASSLWSGRAYNEQFF; DNA: TGTGCCAGCAGTTTATGGTCCGGGAGGGCCTACAATGAGCAGTTCTTC
J: TRBJ2-7; V: TRBV5-6; size: -; D: -; CDR3: CASSFSTAGTDYEQYF; DNA: TGTGCCAGCAGCTTCTCAACAGCGGGTACTGATTACGAGCAGTACTTC
J: TRBJ2-1; V: TRBV27; size: -; D: -; CDR3: CATWDLYNEQFF; DNA: TGTGCCACATGGGACTTGTACAATGAGCAGTTCTTC
J: TRBJ2-7; V: TRBV6-5; size: -; D: TRBD2; CDR3: CASSPGLAGAYEQYF; DNA: TGTGCCAGCTCGCCGGGACTAGCGGGTGCCTACGAGCAGTACTTC
J: TRBJ1-3; V: TRBV9; size: -; D: TRBD1; CDR3: CASSFRDRGPYSGNTIYF; DNA: TGTGCCAGCAGCTTCCGGGACAGGGGCCCCTACTCTGGAAACACCATATATTTT
J: TRBJ2-1; V: TRBV7-3; size: -; D: -; CDR3: CASSSWDNNEQFF; DNA: TGTGCCAGCAGCTCATGGGACAACAATGAGCAGTTCTTC
J: TRBJ1-5; V: TRBV7-9; size: -; D: -; CDR3: CASSLGWGRQPQHF; DNA: TGTGCCAGCAGCTTGGGGTGGGGCCGTCAGCCCCAGCATTTT
J: TRBJ2-2; V: TRBV5-1; size: -; D: -; CDR3: CASSLGGTRGRELFF; DNA: TGCGCCAGCAGCCTCGGGGGGACAAGAGGAAGGGAGCTGTTTTTT
J: TRBJ2-1; V: TRBV9; size: -; D: TRBD2; CDR3: CASSLGLADYNEQFF; DNA: TGTGCCAGCAGCCTTGGACTAGCGGACTACAATGAGCAGTTCTTC
J: TRBJ1-5; V: TRBV27; size: -; D: -; CDR3: CASSSGTAYQPQHF; DNA: TGTGCCAGCAGTTCCGGCACAGCTTATCAGCCCCAGCATTTT
J: TRBJ1-1; V: TRBV9; size: -; D: -; CDR3: CASGDMNTEAFF; DNA: TGTGCCAGCGGGGACATGAACACTGAAGCTTTCTTT
J: TRBJ2-7; V: TRBV7-8; size: once; D: TRBD2; CDR3: CASSLPRATSGSRYEQYF; DNA: TGTGCCAGCAGCTTGCCTAGGGCTACTAGCGGGAGTAGGTACGAGCAGTACTTC
J: TRBJ1-1; V: TRBV27; size: -; D: -; CDR3: CASTSPRNTEAFF; DNA: TGTGCCAGCACCTCGCCGAGAAACACTGAAGCTTTCTTT
J: TRBJ1-1; V: TRBV19; size: -; D: -; CDR3: CASSMGSSHSEAFF; DNA: TGTGCCAGTAGTATGGGCAGCTCTCATTCTGAAGCTTTCTTT
J: TRBJ1-4; V: TRBV5-1; size: -; D: -; CDR3: CASSFGGSNEKLFF; DNA: TGCGCCAGCAGTTTTGGGGGGTCTAATGAAAAACTGTTTTTT
J: TRBJ1-5; V: TRBV5-1; size: few; D: TRBD1; CDR3: CASSPEGAAAQPQHF; DNA: TGCGCCAGCAGCCCCGAGGGGGCCGCGGCTCAGCCCCAGCATTTT
J: TRBJ2-1; V: TRBV29-1; size: -; D: TRBD2; CDR3: CSVPGLGEGEQFF; DNA: TGCAGCGTTCCCGGACTAGGGGAGGGTGAGCAGTTCTTC
J: TRBJ1-5; V: TRBV7-2; size: -; D: -; CDR3: CASSYRTGGNQPQHF; DNA: TGTGCCAGCAGCTATCGGACCGGGGGCAATCAGCCCCAGCATTTT
J: TRBJ2-3; V: TRBV6-5; size: -; D: -; CDR3: CASSAQFRPTDTQYF; DNA: TGTGCCAGCAGTGCACAGTTTCGGCCCACAGATACGCAGTATTTT
J: TRBJ2-3; V: TRBV20-1; size: -; D: -; CDR3: CSGVGVDTQYF; DNA: TGCAGCGGCGTGGGAGTAGATACGCAGTATTTT
J: TRBJ1-2; V: TRBV29-1; size: -; D: -; CDR3: CSVEDRAGKREGYTF; DNA: TGCAGCGTTGAAGATCGAGCAGGGAAGAGAGAGGGCTACACCTTC
J: TRBJ2-7; V: TRBV6-5; size: -; D: TRBD2; CDR3: CASSVAGASGGQYF; DNA: TGTGCCAGCAGCGTAGCGGGAGCCAGCGGCGGGCAGTACTTC
J: TRBJ1-1; V: TRBV11-3; size: -; D: -; CDR3: CASSYAGDEAFF; DNA: TGTGCCAGCAGCTATGCGGGAGATGAAGCTTTCTTT
J: TRBJ1-1; V: TRBV7-3; size: once; D: TRBD1; CDR3: CASSLNRAGGNTEAFF; DNA: TGTGCCAGCAGCCTTAACCGGGCAGGGGGGAACACTGAAGCTTTCTTT
J: TRBJ1-4; V: TRBV10-1; size: -; D: -; CDR3: CASSGRTATNEKLFF; DNA: TGCGCCAGCAGCGGGAGGACTGCAACTAATGAAAAACTGTTTTTT
J: TRBJ2-3; V: TRBV27; size: -; D: TRBD2; CDR3: CASGPLGLAGGPDTQYF; DNA: TGTGCCAGCGGGCCCCTCGGACTAGCGGGAGGCCCAGATACGCAGTATTTT
J: TRBJ2-4; V: TRBV21-1; size: once; D: -; CDR3: CASSPWGGVGKNIQYF; DNA: TGTGCCAGCAGCCCATGGGGGGGAGTGGGCAAAAACATTCAGTACTTC
J: TRBJ1-2; V: TRBV19; size: -; D: -; CDR3: CASSPGMNYGYTF; DNA: TGTGCCAGTAGTCCCGGGATGAACTATGGCTACACCTTC
J: TRBJ2-7; V: TRBV4-1; size: -; D: TRBD2; CDR3: CASSQSLADSYEQYF; DNA: TGCGCCAGCAGCCAGTCACTAGCGGACTCCTACGAGCAGTACTTC
J: TRBJ2-7; V: TRBV30; size: -; D: TRBD1; CDR3: CAWSVTLTGYEQYF; DNA: TGTGCCTGGAGTGTGACCCTGACAGGGTACGAGCAGTACTTC
J: TRBJ2-2; V: TRBV10-2; size: -; D: TRBD2; CDR3: CASTIAGGNTGELFF; DNA: TGCGCCAGCACGATAGCGGGTGGGAACACCGGGGAGCTGTTTTTT
J: TRBJ2-2; V: TRBV11-2; size: -; D: -; CDR3: CASSLVVRASTGELFF; DNA: TGTGCCAGCAGCTTGGTCGTCAGGGCTTCCACCGGGGAGCTGTTTTTT
J: TRBJ2-5; V: TRBV11-2; size: -; D: TRBD1; CDR3: CASTPGTGLETQYF; DNA: TGTGCCAGCACCCCAGGGACAGGGTTGGAGACCCAGTACTTC
J: TRBJ1-1; V: TRBV18; size: -; D: -; CDR3: CASSLSMNTEAFF; DNA: TGTGCCAGCTCACTTTCAATGAACACTGAAGCTTTCTTT
J: TRBJ2-5; V: TRBV18; size: -; D: TRBD1; CDR3: CASSLGQDQETQYF; DNA: TGTGCCAGCTCATTAGGACAGGATCAAGAGACCCAGTACTTC
J: TRBJ1-1; V: TRBV11-2; size: -; D: -; CDR3: CASSLGSRNTEAFF; DNA: TGTGCCAGCAGCTTGGGGAGTAGGAACACTGAAGCTTTCTTT
J: TRBJ2-1; V: TRBV19; size: -; D: TRBD2; CDR3: CASSILAGGHEQFF; DNA: TGTGCCAGTAGTATACTAGCGGGAGGGCATGAGCAGTTCTTC
J: TRBJ2-3; V: TRBV28; size: -; D: -; CDR3: CASSLFGTSSTDTQYF; DNA: TGTGCCAGCAGTTTATTTGGGACTTCTAGCACAGATACGCAGTATTTT
J: TRBJ1-2; V: TRBV7-9; size: -; D: TRBD1; CDR3: CASSSGQGASGYTF; DNA: TGTGCCAGCAGCTCGGGACAGGGGGCGAGTGGCTACACCTTC
J: TRBJ2-5; V: TRBV9; size: -; D: -; CDR3: CASSLGEMGTQYF; DNA: TGTGCCAGCAGCTTGGGCGAAATGGGGACCCAGTACTTC